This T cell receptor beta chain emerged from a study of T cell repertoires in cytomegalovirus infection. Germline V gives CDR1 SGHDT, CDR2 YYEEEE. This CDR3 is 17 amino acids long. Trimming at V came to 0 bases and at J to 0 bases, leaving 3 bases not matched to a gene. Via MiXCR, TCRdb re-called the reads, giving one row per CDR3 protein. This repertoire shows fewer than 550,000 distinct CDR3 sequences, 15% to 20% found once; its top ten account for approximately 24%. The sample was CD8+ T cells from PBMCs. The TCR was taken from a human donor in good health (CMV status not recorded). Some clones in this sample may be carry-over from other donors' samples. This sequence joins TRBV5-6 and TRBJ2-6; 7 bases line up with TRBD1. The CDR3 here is CASSLGGQSSGANVLTF. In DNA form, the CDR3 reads TGTGCCAGCAGCTTGGGGGGACAGTCCTCTGGGGCCAACGTCCTGACTTTC.